The clone carrying this T cell receptor (beta chain) was found a few times. The assay was immunoSEQ multiplex PCR, and TCRdb's table has in-frame clones only and misses some. There are about 94,000 clones in the sample; around 87% occur only once, and roughly 1.3% lies in the top ten. The CDR3 has 14 amino acids. After removal of 5 bases from V and 7 bases from J, the junction contained 9 bases not matched to a gene. Germline lookup yields CDR1 MNHEY and CDR2 SVGEGT. These data are taken from a study of control samples from healthy donors and cancer patients. The receptor comes from a woman aged 45-60 years in good health. The material sequenced was blood. The chain couples TRBV6-2 or TRBV6-3 to TRBJ2-7, with 9 bases lining up with TRBD1. The CDR3 reads CASSTGTGFGEQYF. CDR3 DNA: TGTGCCAGCAGTACCGGGACAGGGTTCGGAGAGCAGTACTTC.